A single TCR beta chain is shown here with its context. The sample originates from a study of blood T cell repertoires in COVID-19. V was cut by 3 bases and J by 3 bases, with 8 bases left in between. Germline values: CDR1 KGHSH, CDR2 LQKENI. The CDR3 extends over 13 amino acids. In the authors' methods: Estimates of nucleated cell counts were drawn from the amplification of reference gene primers. Clones were sequenced by immunoSEQ multiplex PCR, and TCRdb holds only the in-frame ones, with some missing. The DNA was the basis for D and trimming; V, J and clone size are from that table. Of tens of thousands of clones in the sample, roughly 87% were seen once.

This clonotype was obtained from an older man in a cohort sampled during active COVID-19. This chain joins TRBV18 and TRBJ1-1; no clear D gene. Sequencing used peripheral blood. Here the CDR3 DNA reads TGTGCCAGCTCACCGATCAGTTACACTGAAGCTTTCTTT. The encoded protein is CASSPISYTEAFF.